The T cell receptor (beta chain) described here comes from a study of shared clonotypes between healthy human individuals (TCRdb year 2020). General notes on the study: A couple of women and three men aged 18 to 49 years were included in the cohort. Libraries were prepared and TCR repertoires were sequenced by different laboratories using diverse techniques, in order to increase sequencing depth and limit assay-specific biases. For each donor, CD4 naive and CD4 memory were each run on three plates, CD8 naive on two plates, and CD8 memory on one plate. To estimate repertoire size and how much clonotypes are shared between individuals, the study performed deep sequencing of blood TCR repertoires from about five healthy adults. Per donor, leukapheresis produced somewhere between about 0.94 and 8.9 billion PBMCs. On the study overall, not on this receptor specifically: Clonotypes shared by all four sorted-subset donors showed higher generation probabilities than non-shared clonotypes. Even with the large sequencing depth, rarefaction of the sorted-subset datasets indicated that sequencing was incomplete. Because the study included only a small number of donors, the genetic and exposure-history diversity represented was limited. Estimated clonotype richness was generally larger for naive than for memory subsets. Sharing across four donors was observed for approximately 5% of naive CD4, 3.5% of naive CD8, 2% to 2.5% of memory CD4, and around 0.42% of memory CD8 clonotypes. Sampling was limited to blood, and TCR repertoires in tissue likely differ from TCR repertoires in blood. Pairwise subsampling indicated that sequencing depth was expected to affect the degree of clonotype sharing among donors.

Donors were healthy HIV-negative adults with no recently reported acute infections or vaccinations. All donors were Caucasian adults living in Nashville, Tennessee, USA. Magnetic negative selection was used to enrich CD4+ T cells, after which naive cells were positively selected on CD45RA and the negative fraction became the memory subset. After blood collection by leukapheresis, PBMCs were isolated using Ficoll-Histopaque density gradient centrifugation and then cryopreserved in the vapor phase of liquid nitrogen. Analytical flow cytometry was used to check the purity and quantity of each magnetically sorted T cell population. Each sorted fraction had its genomic DNA isolated and then quantified by UV absorbance on a Nanodrop 2000c. The CDR3 runs 15 residues from the cysteine to the phenylalanine. The read is trimmed to its CDR3 DNA, 45 bases read in frame from base 1. Deletion took 0 bases off V and 3 bases off J, with a span of 11 bases between the germline ends. The CDR1 and CDR2 encoded by the germline V gene are ENHRY and SYGVKD.

Remarks on this clone: Its antigen specificity is not known. No much larger clonotype is one base removed from it; base qualities were not supplied.

Using the deep immunoSEQ assay, multiplex PCR amplified TCR CDR3 regions from genomic DNA. Extracted genomic DNA from each cell subset was spread evenly across all wells of several immunoSEQ 96-well plates, with each plate serving as a replicate. For sorted subsets, about 0.2 ug genomic DNA, equal to 30,000 or so T cell genomes, was loaded into each replicate PCR. Purified libraries were measured with a Qubit 3.0 fluorometer, size-checked on a Bioanalyzer 2100, and measured again with the KAPA Library Quantification kit. A separate single-read 150-cycle Illumina NextSeq 550 flow cell was used to sequence each immunoSEQ 96-well plate. The study's own analysis went as follows. Because the immunoSEQ output included only junctional sequences and no quality scores, the filtering could not be the same as the filtering used for full-length reads. Sequences were annotated with PyIR, a Python wrapper for IgBLAST v1.9, and V/J genes and CDR3 were assigned using IMGT germline references. Any read was removed if the V/J assignment was weak (E-value above 1e-6), the CDR3 was missing, or the read contained stop codons, out-of-frame junctions, or ambiguous translated residues. A V3J clonotype was defined by an identical inferred V gene, J gene, and CDR3 amino acid sequence. Percentage overlap between repertoires was computed as shared unique clonotypes divided by the size of the smaller repertoire. Repertoire richness was assessed with RTK rarefaction, the Chao1 estimator, and Recon v2.1 estimates of unobserved clonotypes. Generation probabilities for all TCRbeta clonotypes obtained by the gDNA method from a handful of donors were computed using OLGA. Imported from immuneACCESS, the table was reduced by TCRdb to in-frame sequences with V and J called. These copies leave out some clones; in studies compared against another copy, an unresolved V gene accounts for under half, and the cause of the remainder is not known. V, J and clone size are taken as reported in that table, and D and trimming were inferred from the DNA itself. The sample yields approximately 2.5 million clones; approximately 94% were counted once. The leading ten clones occupy 0.11% to 0.15% of the sample.

Rearrangement joined TRBV10-3 to TRBJ2-5; the D segment might be TRBD1 or TRBD2, since each matches 6 bases. Sequencing used naive CD4+ T cells sorted from blood. The label giving this sample's cell subset or site can be read as: CD45RA+ positively selected. The TCR sequence derives from a man aged 18 to 29 in good health. The nucleotide sequence reads TGTGCCATCAGTGAGTCAAGGGGGGATAAAGAGACCCAGTACTTC. This yields the protein CAISESRGDKETQYF.